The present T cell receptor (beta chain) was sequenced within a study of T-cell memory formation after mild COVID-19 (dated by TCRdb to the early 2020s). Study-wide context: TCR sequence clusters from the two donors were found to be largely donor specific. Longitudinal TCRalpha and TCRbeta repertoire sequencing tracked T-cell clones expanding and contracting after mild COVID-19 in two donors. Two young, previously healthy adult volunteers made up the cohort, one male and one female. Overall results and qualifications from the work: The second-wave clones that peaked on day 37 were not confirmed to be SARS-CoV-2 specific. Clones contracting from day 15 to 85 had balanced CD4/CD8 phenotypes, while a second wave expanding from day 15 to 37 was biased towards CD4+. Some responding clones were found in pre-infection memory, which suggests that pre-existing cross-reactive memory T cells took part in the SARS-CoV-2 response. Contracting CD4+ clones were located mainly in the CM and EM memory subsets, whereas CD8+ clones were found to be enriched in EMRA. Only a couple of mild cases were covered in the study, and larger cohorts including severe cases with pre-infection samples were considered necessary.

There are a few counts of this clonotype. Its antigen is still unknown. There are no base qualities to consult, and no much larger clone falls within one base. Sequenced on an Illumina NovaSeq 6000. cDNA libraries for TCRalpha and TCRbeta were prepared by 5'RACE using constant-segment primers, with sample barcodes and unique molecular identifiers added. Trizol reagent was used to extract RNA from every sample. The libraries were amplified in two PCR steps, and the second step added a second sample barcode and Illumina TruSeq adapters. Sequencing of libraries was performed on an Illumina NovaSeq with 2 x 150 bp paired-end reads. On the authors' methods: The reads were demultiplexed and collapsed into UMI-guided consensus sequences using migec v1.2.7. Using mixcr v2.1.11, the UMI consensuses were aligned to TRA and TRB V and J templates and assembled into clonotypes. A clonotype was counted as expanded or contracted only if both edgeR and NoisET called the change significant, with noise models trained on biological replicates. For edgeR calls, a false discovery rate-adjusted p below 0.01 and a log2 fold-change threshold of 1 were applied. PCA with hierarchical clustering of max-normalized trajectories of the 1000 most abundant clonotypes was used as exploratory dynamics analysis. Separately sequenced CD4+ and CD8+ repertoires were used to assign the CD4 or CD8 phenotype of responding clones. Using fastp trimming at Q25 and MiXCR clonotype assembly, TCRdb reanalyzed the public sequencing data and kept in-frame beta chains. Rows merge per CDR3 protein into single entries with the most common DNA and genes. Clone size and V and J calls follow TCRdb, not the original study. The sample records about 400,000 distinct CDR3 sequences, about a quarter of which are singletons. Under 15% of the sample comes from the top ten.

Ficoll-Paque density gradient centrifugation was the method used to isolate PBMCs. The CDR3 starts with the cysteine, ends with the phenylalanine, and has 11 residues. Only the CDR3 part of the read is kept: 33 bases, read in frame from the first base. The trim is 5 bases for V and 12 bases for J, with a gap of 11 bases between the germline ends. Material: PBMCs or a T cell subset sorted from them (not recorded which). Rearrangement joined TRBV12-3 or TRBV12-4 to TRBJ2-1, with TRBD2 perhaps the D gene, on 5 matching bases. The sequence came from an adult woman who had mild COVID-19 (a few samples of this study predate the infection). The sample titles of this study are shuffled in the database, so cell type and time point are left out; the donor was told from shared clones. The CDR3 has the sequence CASSLEGGQFF. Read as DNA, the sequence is TGTGCCAGCAGTCTAGAGGGTGGGCAGTTCTTC.